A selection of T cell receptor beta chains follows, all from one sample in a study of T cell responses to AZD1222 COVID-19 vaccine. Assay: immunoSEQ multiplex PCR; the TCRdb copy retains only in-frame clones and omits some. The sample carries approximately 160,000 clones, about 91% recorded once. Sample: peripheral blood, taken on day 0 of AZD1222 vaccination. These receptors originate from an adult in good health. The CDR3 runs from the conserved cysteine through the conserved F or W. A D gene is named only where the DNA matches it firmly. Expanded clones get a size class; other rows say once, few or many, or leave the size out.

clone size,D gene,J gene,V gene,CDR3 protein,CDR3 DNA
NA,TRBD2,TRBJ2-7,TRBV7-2,CASSLQSGTSGTYEQYF,TGTGCCAGCAGCTTACAATCCGGGACTAGCGGGACCTACGAGCAGTACTTC
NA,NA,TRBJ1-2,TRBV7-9,CASRPHGGSYTF,TGTGCCAGCAGGCCACATGGGGGCAGCTACACCTTC
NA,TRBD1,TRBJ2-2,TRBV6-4,CASSEKQGADTGELFF,TGTGCCAGCAGTGAGAAACAGGGGGCAGACACCGGGGAGCTGTTTTTT
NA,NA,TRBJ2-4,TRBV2,CASSEQPENIQYF,TGTGCCAGCAGTGAACAGCCAGAAAACATTCAGTACTTC
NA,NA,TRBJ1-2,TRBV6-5,CASSLGSYGYTF,TGTGCCAGCAGTTTGGGATCATATGGCTACACCTTC
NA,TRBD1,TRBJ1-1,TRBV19,CATGTGVRRGTEAFF,TGTGCCACCGGGACAGGTGTTCGGCGGGGCACTGAAGCTTTCTTT
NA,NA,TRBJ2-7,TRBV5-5,CASSPALQGRGYF,TGTGCCAGCAGCCCGGCCCTGCAGGGGAGGGGGTACTTC
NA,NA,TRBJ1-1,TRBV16,CASSQSTANTEAFF,TGTGCCAGCAGCCAATCGACGGCGAACACTGAAGCTTTCTTT
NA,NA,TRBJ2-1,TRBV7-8,CASSLGRAIRYEQFF,TGTGCCAGCAGCTTAGGACGGGCGATTCGATATGAGCAGTTCTTC
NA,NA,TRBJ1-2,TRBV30,CAWNPRTVIYTF,TGTGCCTGGAACCCCAGGACGGTAATCTACACCTTC
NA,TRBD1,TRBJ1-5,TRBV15,CATSREGQGNQPQHF,TGTGCCACCAGCAGAGAGGGACAGGGCAATCAGCCCCAGCATTTT
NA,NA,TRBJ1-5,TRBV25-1,CASSERGNSNQPQHF,TGTGCCAGCAGTGAACGCGGGAATAGCAATCAGCCCCAGCATTTT
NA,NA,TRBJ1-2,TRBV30,CAWSSGSGYTF,TGTGCCTGGAGTTCTGGTTCTGGCTACACCTTC
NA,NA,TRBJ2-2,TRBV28,CASSPLPPGELFF,TGTGCCAGCAGTCCCCTTCCCCCCGGGGAGCTGTTTTTT
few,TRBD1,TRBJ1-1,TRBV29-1,CSVATGVGNTEAFF,TGCAGCGTTGCCACAGGGGTAGGGAACACTGAAGCTTTCTTT
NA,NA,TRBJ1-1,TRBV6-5,CASSYSMLENQAFF,TGTGCCAGCAGTTACTCAATGTTAGAGAACCAAGCTTTCTTT
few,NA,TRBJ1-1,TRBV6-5,CASRDGPLAFF,TGTGCCAGCAGGGACGGGCCTTTAGCTTTCTTT
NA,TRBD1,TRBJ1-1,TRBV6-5,CASSQRQGSAEAFF,TGTGCCAGCAGCCAGAGACAGGGGAGCGCTGAAGCTTTCTTT
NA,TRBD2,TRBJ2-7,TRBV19,CASSTYSGRSPYEQYF,TGTGCCAGTAGTACGTATAGCGGGAGAAGTCCCTACGAGCAGTACTTC
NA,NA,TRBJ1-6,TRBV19,CASSIPPWQGNSPLHF,TGTGCCAGTAGTATCCCACCATGGCAGGGTAATTCACCCCTCCACTTT
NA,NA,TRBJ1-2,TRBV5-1,CASSADGTNYGYTF,TGCGCCAGCAGCGCGGACGGGACTAACTATGGCTACACCTTC
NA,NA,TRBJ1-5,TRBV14,CASSKKGPGRLNQPQHF,TGTGCCAGCAGCAAAAAAGGTCCGGGGCGCCTCAATCAGCCCCAGCATTTT
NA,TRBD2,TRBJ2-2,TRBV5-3,CARSRASGRGTGELFF,TGTGCCAGAAGCAGAGCAAGCGGGAGAGGAACCGGGGAGCTGTTTTTT
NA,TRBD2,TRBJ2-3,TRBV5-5,CASSLSGRSTDTQYF,TGTGCCAGCAGCTTGAGCGGGAGGAGCACAGATACGCAGTATTTT
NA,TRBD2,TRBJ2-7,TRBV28,CASTSGSYEQYF,TGTGCCAGCACTAGCGGGAGCTACGAGCAGTACTTC
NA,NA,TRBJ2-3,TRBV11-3,CASSLDGGSTDTQYF,TGTGCCAGCAGCTTAGATGGGGGAAGCACAGATACGCAGTATTTT
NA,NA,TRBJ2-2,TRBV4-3,CASRQGPGELFF,TGCGCCAGCAGACAGGGCCCCGGGGAGCTGTTTTTT
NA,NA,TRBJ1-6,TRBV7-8,CASSLLGQYNSPLHF,TGTGCCAGCAGCTTACTAGGACAGTATAATTCACCCCTCCACTTT
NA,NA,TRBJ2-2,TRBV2,CASSSRQLQNTGELFF,TGTGCCAGCAGCAGTCGACAGCTTCAAAACACCGGGGAGCTGTTTTTT
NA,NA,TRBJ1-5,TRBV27,CASSLGWVNQPQHF,TGTGCCAGCAGCTTGGGCTGGGTCAATCAGCCCCAGCATTTT
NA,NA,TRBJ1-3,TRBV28,CASSLIARDHTIYF,TGTGCCAGCAGTTTAATAGCAAGGGACCACACCATATATTTT
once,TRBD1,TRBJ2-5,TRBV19,CASSIDNRGQETQYF,TGTGCCAGTAGTATAGATAACAGGGGGCAAGAGACCCAGTACTTC
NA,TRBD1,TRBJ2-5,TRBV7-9,CASSHRGTETQYF,TGTGCCAGCAGCCACAGGGGGACAGAGACCCAGTACTTC
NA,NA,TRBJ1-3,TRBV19,CASSAGVGSNTIYF,TGTGCCAGTAGTGCAGGAGTAGGGTCAAACACCATATATTTT
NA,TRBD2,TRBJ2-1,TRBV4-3,CASSQVRAGGPYNEQFF,TGCGCCAGCAGCCAAGTAAGAGCGGGAGGACCGTACAATGAGCAGTTCTTC
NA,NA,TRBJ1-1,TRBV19,CASSTTGNTEAFF,TGTGCCAGTAGTACTACAGGGAACACTGAAGCTTTCTTT
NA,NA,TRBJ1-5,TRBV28,CASSHHQGRGNQPQHF,TGTGCCAGCAGTCACCACCAGGGCCGGGGCAATCAGCCCCAGCATTTT